Listed here are 29 T cell receptor beta chains from one sample, sequenced in a study of T cell repertoires in cytomegalovirus infection. MiXCR was run by TCRdb on the reads, yielding one entry per CDR3 protein. The repertoire has about 300,000 distinct CDR3 sequences, about 9.2% of them found once; the top ten carry 2% to 3%. The sequencing input was PBMCs. Every receptor here comes from a human donor in good health (CMV status not recorded). Some clones in this sample may be carry-over from other donors' samples.

This clonotype appeared many times. The chain joins TRBV7-9 to TRBJ2-2; possible D gene TRBD2, 7 bases. The CDR3 contains 15 residues. V lost 5 bases and J 9 bases, leaving 19 bases between the germline ends. CDR1 and CDR2 from the germline V gene are SEHNR and FQNEAQ (reference sequence). The CDR3: CASSARAGALWELFF. For the CDR3, the DNA is TGTGCCAGCAGCGCCAGGGCGGGGGCCCTCTGGGAGCTGTTTTTT.

This clonotype was recorded at least ten times. This chain connects TRBV12-3 or TRBV12-4 to TRBJ2-1; D unclear. The CDR3 extends over 13 amino acids. V gave up 3 bases and J gave up 6 bases, with 9 bases separating them. The CDR3 DNA reads as TGTGCCAGCAGTTTTGCCAGTCGCAATGAGCAGTTCTTC. This encodes CASSFASRNEQFF.

This clonotype occurred many times. The chain links TRBV11-3 to TRBJ2-1; 9 nucleotides line up with TRBD1. Germline-derived CDR1 and CDR2 are SGHNT and YENEEA. The CDR3 is made up of 16 amino acids. With V trimmed by 1 base and J by 3 bases, 4 bases remained unmatched. This CDR3 reads CASSLGGQGSYNEQFF. The CDR3 DNA sequence: TGTGCCAGCAGCTTAGGGGGACAGGGCAGCTACAATGAGCAGTTCTTC.

This clonotype has at least ten counts. This rearrangement joins TRBV6-1 to TRBJ2-7; D gene unclear. Germline V gene lookup returns CDR1 MNHNS and CDR2 SASEGT. The CDR3 length is 15 residues. The V gene lost 2 bases and the J gene lost 2 bases, with 13 bases spanning the gap. DNA for the CDR3: TGTGCCAGCAGTGAATTGATAGGCAGGCCCTACGAGCAGTACGTC. Protein product: CASSELIGRPYEQYV.

A few counts support this clonotype. This chain connects TRBV28 to TRBJ2-7, with D perhaps matching TRBD1 (7 bases). The CDR3 is made up of 16 amino acids. Trimming removed 4 bases at V and 2 bases at J, with 18 bases between. Per the germline V gene, CDR1 is MDHEN and CDR2 is SYDVKM. CDR3 region: CASSSTGEALAYEQYF. The CDR3 coding sequence is TGTGCCAGCAGTTCCACAGGGGAGGCCCTAGCCTACGAGCAGTACTTC.

The chain links TRBV29-1 to TRBJ1-2; D is ambiguous. Looked up from germline, CDR1 is SQVTM and CDR2 is ANQGSEA. The CDR3 contains 12 residues. Trimming removed 6 bases at V and 7 bases at J, with 15 bases between. CDR3 residues: CSVEGLQSGYTF. As DNA, the CDR3 is TGCAGCGTCGAGGGATTACAGTCTGGCTACACCTTC.

This clonotype was counted at least ten times. V is TRBV7-9 and J is TRBJ2-3; TRBD2 matches at 14 bases. Germline values: CDR1 SEHNR, CDR2 FQNEAQ (reference sequence). The trim removed 5 bases at V and 3 bases at J, leaving 10 bases unmatched. The length of the CDR3 is 18 residues. CDR3 DNA: TGTGCCAGCAGCCGTGGGACTAGCGGGGGCCTCGCGACAGATACGCAGTATTTT. Protein product: CASSRGTSGGLATDTQYF.

This clonotype was observed at least ten times. J is TRBJ2-5 and V is TRBV7-9; D unclear. The CDR3 has 13 residues. Trimming took 2 bases from V and 2 from J, leaving 6 bases between them. Germline CDR1 SEHNR, CDR2 FQNEAQ (reference sequence). The CDR3, as DNA: TGTGCCAGCAGCTTAAACAATCAAGAGACCCAGTACTTC. Translated: CASSLNNQETQYF.

This clonotype has ten or more counts. This chain links TRBV5-1 with TRBJ1-5; 7 bases align to TRBD1. Looked up from germline, CDR1 is SGHRS and CDR2 is YFSETQ. CDR3 length equals 13 residues. Germline trimming cut 9 bases from V and 5 bases from J; bases unmatched to any gene: 8. CDR3 protein: CANTGVRDQPQHF. The CDR3 DNA is TGCGCCAATACAGGGGTCCGCGATCAGCCCCAGCATTTT.

This sequence joins TRBV20-1 and TRBJ1-2; D gene ambiguous. CDR1 is DFQATT, CDR2 SNEGSKA, per germline (reference sequence). V gave up 5 bases and J gave up 4 bases, with 11 bases separating them. The CDR3 contains 12 residues. The DNA for the CDR3 is TGCAGTGCTTTTGACGGAAGCTATGGCTACACCTTC. This sequence encodes CSAFDGSYGYTF.

CDR3: CSAFYSLTEAFF. In nucleotides, the CDR3 is TGCAGTGCTTTTTATTCCCTCACTGAAGCTTTCTTT. The chain links TRBV20-1 to TRBJ1-1; D not certain. This CDR3 is built from 12 residues. Trimming shortened V by 5 bases and J by 4 bases, and 11 bases separated the two germline ends. The germline V gene encodes CDR1 DFQATT and CDR2 SNEGSKA (reference sequence).

The gene calls are TRBV29-1 and TRBJ2-7, with D unresolved. V gave up 6 bases and J gave up 1 base, with 13 bases separating them. Looked up from germline, CDR1 is SQVTM and CDR2 is ANQGSEA. The CDR3 sequence is 13 residues long. CDR3 DNA: TGCAGCGTGGGCCTACAGAAATCCTACGAGCAGTACTTC. Its translation is CSVGLQKSYEQYF.

The sample holds many counts of this clonotype. The gene calls are TRBV20-1 and TRBJ2-5; D might be TRBD2 (5 bases). Germline V lookup: CDR1 DFQATT, CDR2 SNEGSKA (reference sequence). V was trimmed by 5 bases and J by 1 base, leaving 8 bases between them. This CDR3 comprises 12 residues. This CDR3 reads CSAFRGQETQYF. The CDR3 DNA follows: TGCAGTGCTTTCCGGGGCCAAGAGACCCAGTACTTC.

This clonotype was seen repeatedly, ten times or more. The gene calls are TRBV2 and TRBJ2-1; unclear D gene. This CDR3 is 10 amino acids long. Germline CDR1 and CDR2: SNHLY and FYNNEI. Trimming cost V 7 bases and J 11 bases, with 9 bases left between them. The CDR3 loop reads CASTGRQQFF. DNA of the CDR3: TGTGCCAGCACCGGGCGTCAGCAGTTCTTC.

This clonotype was counted ten times or more. The rearrangement uses TRBV6-5 and TRBJ1-2, with TRBD1 as a possible D gene (6 bases). The CDR3 covers 16 residues. Trimming shortened V by 3 bases and J by 3 bases, and 17 bases separated the two germline ends. Germline V CDR1 and CDR2: MNHEY, SVGAGI. For the CDR3, the DNA is TGTGCCAGCAGTTATTCGTCCCAACAGGGCTACTATGGCTACACCTTC. Protein: CASSYSSQQGYYGYTF.

The chain combines TRBV5-4 with TRBJ1-2; TRBD1 agrees at 10 bases. Germline V gives CDR1 SGHNT, CDR2 YYREEE (reference sequence). The CDR3 covers 17 residues. V lost 4 bases, J lost 3 bases, and 12 bases stayed unmatched. The CDR3 spells CASSGSGTGALDYGYTF. The CDR3 nucleotides are TGTGCCAGCAGCGGCTCCGGGACAGGGGCGCTGGACTATGGCTACACCTTC.

This clonotype was detected a few times. This chain connects TRBV6-2 or TRBV6-3 to TRBJ2-5; D may be TRBD1 (6 bases). Germline V lookup: CDR1 MNHEY, CDR2 SVGEGT. Trimming removed 7 bases from V and 1 base from J, with 13 bases in between. The CDR3 runs to 14 residues. The CDR3 DNA follows: TGTGCCAGCACCCCCTCGGACAGCCAAGAGACCCAGTACTTC. Translating it yields CASTPSDSQETQYF.

A few counts support this clonotype. V is TRBV9 and J is TRBJ2-2, with D possibly TRBD2 on 6 matching bases. Per the germline V gene, CDR1 is SGDLS and CDR2 is YYNGEE. This CDR3 contains 16 residues. Trimming shortened V by 3 bases and J by 0 bases, and 12 bases separated the two germline ends. DNA of the CDR3: TGTGCCAGCAGCGCAGTGGGAGGCCCGAACACCGGGGAGCTGTTTTTT. Protein product: CASSAVGGPNTGELFF.

This clonotype was observed at least ten times. This sequence joins TRBV10-3 and TRBJ2-3, with TRBD2 matching over 10 bases. The junction had 5 bases not matched to a gene; V was cut back by 5 bases and J by 0 bases. The CDR3 contains 16 residues. CDR1 and CDR2 (germline): ENHRY, SYGVKD. CDR3 bases: TGTGCCATCAGTTCCCTAGCGGGGGCCAGCACAGATACGCAGTATTTT. The encoded protein is CAISSLAGASTDTQYF.

This clonotype was found many times. The rearrangement links TRBV28 to TRBJ2-1, with D maybe TRBD1 (6 bases). This CDR3 spans 14 amino acids. V was cut by 7 bases and J by 7 bases, with 17 bases left in between. Germline lookup yields CDR1 MDHEN and CDR2 SYDVKM. CDR3 residues: CASKLTQGNNEQFF. DNA for the CDR3: TGTGCCAGCAAGCTAACCCAGGGGAATAATGAGCAGTTCTTC.

This clonotype was counted at least ten times. The gene calls are TRBV7-2 and TRBJ1-2, with D perhaps matching TRBD1 (5 bases). V was clipped by 4 bases and J by 0 bases, with 9 bases between them. The CDR3 runs 14 residues. In germline, CDR1 is SGHTA, CDR2 FQGNSA. For the CDR3, the DNA is TGTGCCAGCAGCTCCGGGACGTCTAACTATGGCTACACCTTC. It is translated as CASSSGTSNYGYTF.

The genes are TRBV7-9 and TRBJ1-5, with a possible D match to TRBD1 (5 bases). V lost 2 bases and J lost 1, with 12 bases in between. CDR3 length: 16 amino acids. Germline values: CDR1 SEHNR, CDR2 FQNEAQ (reference sequence). The CDR3 sequence: CASSLSGGSSNQPQHF. CDR3 sequence (DNA): TGTGCCAGCAGCTTAAGTGGGGGGTCCAGCAATCAGCCCCAGCATTTT. Variable domain in full (rest from reference TRBV7-9 and TRBJ1-5): DTGVSQNPRHKITKRGQNVTFRCDPISEHNRLYWYRQTLGQGPEFLTYFQNEAQLEKSRLLSDRFSAERPKGSFSTLEIQRTEQGDSAMYLCASSLSGGSSNQPQHFGDGTRLSIL.

In this sample, this clonotype turned up a few times. The chain recombines TRBV23-1 with TRBJ1-1; TRBD1 matches 9 bases. TRBV23-1 belongs to the ORF category, with a function that is uncertain. The length of the CDR3 is 15 residues. Unmatched junction bases numbered 9, after V lost 4 bases and J lost 6 bases. CDR3 sequence: CASSPTRDRVAEAFF. CDR3 DNA: TGCGCCAGCAGTCCTACCCGGGACAGGGTGGCTGAAGCTTTCTTT.

This clonotype was counted at least ten times. V and J are TRBV6-5 and TRBJ2-6; no definite D call. Trimming left V 6 bases short and J 0 bases short, with 18 bases between. The CDR3 sequence is 18 residues long. From germline, CDR1 is MNHEY and CDR2 SVGAGI. Written as DNA, the CDR3 is TGTGCCAGCAGCTCCCAGCCATCAGTTAGCTCTGGGGCCAACGTCCTGACTTTC. It specifies CASSSQPSVSSGANVLTF.

This clonotype was counted a single time. The J gene is TRBJ2-2, the V gene TRBV6-2 or TRBV6-3; TRBD1 matches 10 bases. The CDR3 has 15 amino acids. CDR1 is MNHEY, CDR2 SVGEGT, per germline. The V gene end was trimmed by 6 bases and the J gene end by 6 bases; junction bases not matched to a gene: 7. The CDR3 DNA follows: TGTGCCAGCAGCCCGGGACAGGGGACCCCCGGGGAGCTGTTTTTT. It translates to CASSPGQGTPGELFF.

This clonotype was recorded at least ten times. The chain couples TRBV28 to TRBJ2-4; TRBD1 agrees at 9 bases. V gave up 6 bases and J gave up 1 base; unmatched junction bases: 13. Germline loops: CDR1 MDHEN, CDR2 SYDVKM. The CDR3 contains 18 residues. Here the CDR3 reads CASSVQGAGEWAKNIQYF. In nucleotides, the CDR3 is TGTGCCAGCAGCGTACAGGGGGCAGGGGAATGGGCCAAAAACATTCAGTACTTC.

This clonotype was detected a few times. V gene TRBV4-2 combines with J gene TRBJ1-5; D is unclear. V lost 0 bases and J 2 bases, leaving 8 bases between the germline ends. The germline CDR1 and CDR2 sequences are LGHNA and YNFKEQ. The CDR3 extends over 15 amino acids. The CDR3 coding sequence is TGTGCCAGCAGCCAAGAGGGCTTGGGCAATCAGCCCCAGCATTTT. Amino acid sequence: CASSQEGLGNQPQHF.

The chain carries TRBV5-5 and TRBJ1-1, with a possible D match to TRBD1 (6 bases). The germline CDR1 and CDR2 sequences are SGHKS and YYEKEE (reference sequence). This CDR3 is 11 amino acids long. The ends were cut back, 7 bases at V and 4 bases at J, with 8 bases in the middle. CDR3 coding DNA: TGTGCCAGCGTAGGGGGCACTGAAGCTTTCTTT. Amino acids: CASVGGTEAFF.

This clonotype was seen more than once but under ten times. V usage is TRBV24-1 and J usage is TRBJ2-5; D is undetermined. The CDR3 contains 14 residues. The V gene lost 4 bases and the J gene lost 2 bases, with 10 bases spanning the gap. Germline CDR1 is KGHDR and CDR2 is SFDVKD. As DNA, the CDR3 is TGTGCCACCAGTGACTCGGCCCTACAAGAGACCCAGTACTTC. Its translation: CATSDSALQETQYF.